One TCR beta chain is described in this entry. Its specificity is unknown. The time point was: cycle 4 day 1 (C4D1), after more than five weeks of nivolumab. Each patient experienced a relapse that followed autologous stem cell transplantation, and brentuximab vedotin exposure varied. From germline, CDR1 is MNHEY and CDR2 SMNVEV (reference sequence). Deletions cut 2 bases from V and 0 bases from J, with 10 bases between. The CDR3 sequence is 15 residues long. The data were taken from a study of PD-1 blockade in classical Hodgkin lymphoma. Study results and caveats: Diversity similar to that of newly diagnosed patients was seen at baseline in complete responders. Among the patients, those starting nivolumab under 1 year after ASCT were excluded.

Repertoires were generated with immunoSEQ multiplex PCR, while TCRdb's copy carries only in-frame clones and drops some. The table includes some 90,000 clones, about 83% detected once. The input for sequencing was peripheral blood mononuclear cells (PBMCs), taken before the fourth cycle of nivolumab. This chain uses TRBV27 with TRBJ1-1; no definite D call. The origin of this receptor is a human donor with classical Hodgkin lymphoma. The CDR3 sequence is CASSLRRQVNTEAFF. CDR3 coding DNA: TGTGCCAGCAGTTTAAGGCGGCAGGTGAACACTGAAGCTTTCTTT.